What follows is one T cell receptor beta chain and its context. This clonotype was detected a few times. Its antigen target is currently unknown. Nothing much larger sits one base from this clone, and base qualities are not available. This specimen's time point label, per the study, means: patch test 2, 6 weeks after DPC sensitization. The treatment or condition label, as the study defines it: therapeutic diphenylcyclopropenone sensitization with weekly scalp DPC. At every patch-test visit, the blood draw took place before the patch test was put on. Patients were eligible if aged 18 to 70, diagnosed with alopecia and judged suitable for DPC therapy, and pregnant patients were excluded. Unfractionated whole blood was collected in Tempus Blood RNA tubes, and total RNA was extracted from that blood. The CDR3 starts with the cysteine, ends with the phenylalanine, and has 16 residues. The sequence is cut down to CDR3 DNA, 48 bases in frame from base 1.

The data derive from a study of human T cells and chemical hapten exposure (dated by TCRdb to about 2021). Concerning the study at large: For sensitization, 2% DPC in acetone was applied to a 2 cm by 2 cm area of upper inner arm skin. Weekly therapeutic DPC doses were additionally applied to the scalp of patients throughout the roughly 26-week study period. Patch testing was performed on the upper back with Finn chambers containing 0.01% DPC, and the patch tests were scored after 6 days according to International Contact Dermatitis Research Group standards. The mostly female patient cohort included alopecia areata with under or over 50% scalp involvement, alopecia totalis and alopecia universalis. The libraries were sequenced as a pool, and the TCR yield per sample differed mostly because of small variations in library volumes within the pool. In alopecia patients, the study followed how the peripheral blood TCR repertoire changed in vivo over primary and secondary sensitization to diphenylcyclopropenone (DPC), a hapten. Blood samples were taken from patients before sensitization (week 0) and then at 2, 6 and about 24 weeks after DPC sensitization. For TCR sequencing, blood came from 25 to 30 alopecia patients at anywhere from one to four time points (pre-sensitization, 2, 6 and 24 weeks).

General findings and caveats noted by the study authors: After repeated subsampling, changes were observed in the strength of the expansion versus patch-test correlation and in the threshold at which the correlation became significant. Because all patients had alopecia, a presumed autoimmune disease, the immune response of the patients might differ from that of healthy individuals. Compared with pre-sensitization or healthy control sets, expanded TCRs formed significantly more large CDR3 similarity clusters, which is consistent with antigen-driven responses. The number of TCRs above 1 in 1000 frequency did not change with DPC sensitization; there was no evidence of global repertoire structure alterations. Patch test score correlated positively with the number of PT1 expanded TCRs, reaching significance at thresholds 8, 16 and 32 but not at 4.

Libraries were built with RACE. The sample was run on a NextSeq 500. During library preparation, unique molecular identifiers were attached to individual cDNA molecules so that TCRs could be counted in a quantitative, reproducible way. Each blood RNA sample was used to sequence both TCR alpha and TCR beta chains. As for the original processing: Samples had a median of roughly 100,000 TCRs, with a range from 23,224 to 690,600. V, J and CDR3 annotation of the TCR reads was carried out using the Decombinator software suite. To make PS versus PT1 abundance plots, every sample was subsampled to the same number of TCRs (28,000). Expanded TCRs were defined as absent before sensitization and observed at least eight times at the 2-week time point. The public sequencing data were trimmed at Q25 with fastp and processed into clonotypes with MiXCR by TCRdb, which kept only in-frame beta chains. Each CDR3 protein gets just one entry, which takes the most common genes and DNA from the rows behind it. These V and J calls are TCRdb output, not the study's own analysis. For this sample there are 84,000 or so distinct CDR3 sequences; roughly 10% appear just once. 2.5% of the sample goes to the ten largest clones.

The clonotype originates from a woman in her twenties or thirties with alopecia areata. Some clones in this sample may be carry-over from other donors' samples. The chain links TRBV21-1 with TRBJ1-2; the listed D gene, TRBD1, was not tested against the DNA. TRBV21-1 is marked as a pseudogene. The sequences come from whole blood, collected in connection with sensitization to the hapten diphenylcyclopropenone (DPC). For the CDR3, the sequence is CASSNELTGGAGGYTF. The DNA is TGTGCCAGCAGCAACGAACTAACAGGGGGCGCAGGCGGCTACACCTTC.